A single sample gave rise to the 10 T cell receptor beta chains below, sequenced in a study of cytomegalovirus exposure and HLA in healthy donors. Profiled with immunoSEQ multiplex PCR; TCRdb holds only in-frame clones, not every one. The sample shows about 330,000 clones, around 90% of them seen only once. Sequencing used PBMCs. The receptor set was obtained from a woman in her twenties or thirties in good health and CMV-seropositive.

This clone was observed once. This chain uses TRBV6-5 with TRBJ2-7; perhaps TRBD1 as D (6 bases). Trimming removed 0 bases from V and 4 bases from J, with 13 bases in between. This CDR3 has 15 amino acids. Germline loops: CDR1 MNHEY, CDR2 SVGAGI. CDR3 region: CASSYSQGIGYEQYF. CDR3 coding DNA: TGTGCCAGCAGTTACTCGCAGGGGATCGGTTACGAGCAGTACTTC.

V usage is TRBV27 and J usage is TRBJ2-5, with a possible D match to TRBD2 (5 bases). V was trimmed by 3 bases and J by 4 bases, leaving 9 bases between them. Germline assignment: CDR1 MNHEY and CDR2 SMNVEV (reference sequence). The CDR3 is 13 residues long. DNA of the CDR3: TGTGCCAGCAGTTTGTTTGCGGGAGAGACCCAGTACTTC. The encoded protein is CASSLFAGETQYF.

The rearrangement joins TRBV7-2 to TRBJ2-7; 9 nucleotides align to TRBD1. The CDR3 consists of 16 residues. V shed 4 bases, J shed 0 bases, and the junction held 7 bases outside the gene matches. CDR1 is SGHTA, CDR2 FQGNSA, per germline. Here the CDR3 reads CASSSWDRASSYEQYF. CDR3 nucleotides: TGTGCCAGCAGCTCTTGGGACAGGGCGAGCTCCTACGAGCAGTACTTC.

The chain combines TRBV28 with TRBJ2-7, with D possibly matching TRBD1 (5 bases). Trimming took off 5 bases at V and 2 bases at J, with 19 bases between the two ends. The CDR3 loop spans 16 amino acids. The germline CDR1 and CDR2 sequences are MDHEN and SYDVKM. In DNA, the CDR3 is TGTGCCAGCAGTCTAACCCCACCGACAGATACCTACGAGCAGTACTTC. This encodes CASSLTPPTDTYEQYF.

The chain is built from TRBV15 and TRBJ2-5; 7 bases are a match to TRBD2. CDR1 and CDR2 from the germline V gene are LNHNV and YYDKDF (reference sequence). The V and J ends lost 4 bases and 3 bases, in that order; junction bases with no gene match: 8. The CDR3 sequence is 15 residues long. The CDR3, as DNA: TGTGCCACCAGCACCAAGCTAAGCGGGGAAGAGACCCAGTACTTC. Translation gives CATSTKLSGEETQYF. Drawing the rest from reference TRBV15 and TRBJ2-5, the complete variable domain is DAMVIQNPRYQVTQFGKPVTLSCSQTLNHNVMYWYQQKSSQAPKLLFHYYDKDFNNEADTPDNFQSRRPNTSFCFLDIRSPGLGDTAMYLCATSTKLSGEETQYFGPGTRLLVL.

The chain is built from TRBV28 and TRBJ2-1, with D tentatively TRBD1 or TRBD2 (5 bases each). The germline V gene encodes CDR1 MDHEN and CDR2 SYDVKM. The CDR3 is 15 residues long. Trimming left V 3 bases short and J 9 bases short, with 18 bases between. The CDR3 sequence: CASSFPGIRGGEQFF. CDR3 coding DNA: TGTGCCAGCAGTTTCCCGGGAATTCGGGGCGGTGAGCAGTTCTTC.

The gene calls are TRBV28 and TRBJ2-1; D call uncertain. This CDR3 has 12 residues. Trimming took 2 bases from V and 10 from J, leaving 9 bases between them. CDR1 and CDR2 (germline): MDHEN, SYDVKM. CDR3: CASSLPGAEQFF. The CDR3 DNA reads TGTGCCAGCAGTTTACCCGGAGCAGAGCAGTTCTTC. Full variable domain (missing parts from reference TRBV28 and TRBJ2-1): DVKVTQSSRYLVKRTGEKVFLECVQDMDHENMFWYRQDPGLGLRLIYFSYDVKMKEKGDIPEGYSVSREKKERFSLILESASTNQTSMYLCASSLPGAEQFFGPGTRLTVL.

This clone was seen once. The chain recombines TRBV15 with TRBJ2-3, with D possibly being TRBD1 (5 bases). Germline-derived CDR1 and CDR2 are LNHNV and YYDKDF (reference sequence). V shed 4 bases and J shed 3 bases, with 14 bases lying between them. This CDR3 has 15 amino acids. The CDR3 region is CATSNEGVGTDTQYF. The CDR3 coding sequence is TGTGCCACCAGCAACGAAGGGGTCGGAACAGATACGCAGTATTTT.

The chain joins TRBV9 to TRBJ2-7; 9 bases agree with TRBD1. The CDR3 runs to 16 residues. CDR1 is SGDLS, CDR2 YYNGEE, per germline. The trim removed 0 bases at V and 2 bases at J, leaving 6 bases unmatched. CDR3 coding DNA: TGTGCCAGCAGCGTAGGGGGGACAGGGCTGGCCTACGAGCAGTACTTC. Translation: CASSVGGTGLAYEQYF.

In this sample, this clone turned up a few times. DNA of the CDR3: TGTGCCAGCAGTGAAACGGGGGATGGCTACACCTTC. Protein product: CASSETGDGYTF. The chain recombines TRBV2 with TRBJ1-2; D might be TRBD1 (5 bases). Trimming left V 2 bases short and J 6 bases short, with 7 bases between. The CDR3 totals 12 residues. Germline V gene data show CDR1 as SNHLY and CDR2 as FYNNEI.